The TCR beta chain described here comes from a study of T cell responses to AZD1222 COVID-19 vaccine. The germline gives CDR1 SGHKS, CDR2 YYEKEE (reference sequence). The length of the CDR3 is 16 residues. Trimming stripped 4 bases from V and 0 bases from J, with 16 bases between. About this clone: No antigen is known for it.

The repertoire was sequenced with immunoSEQ multiplex PCR; TCRdb's copy has only in-frame clones and lacks some. Counted here are roughly 100,000 clones, less than 95% occurring once; the ten biggest clones make up roughly 8%. Study results and limitations: Most donors were white British and more were female, and clonal diversity was possibly underestimated. Only a handful of people who got AZD1222 tested seropositive at baseline. Spike-wide coverage was observed for vaccine-associated CD4 TCRs, with dominant responses at 160-218 and 743-854. Two AZD1222 administrations were followed by greater Spike-specific TCR breadth and depth.

The origin of this receptor is an adult who received the AZD1222 COVID-19 vaccine. V is TRBV5-5 and J is TRBJ2-5; possible D gene TRBD1, 6 bases. The material sequenced was peripheral blood, taken 28 days after the second AZD1222 dose. CDR3 DNA sequence: TGTGCCAGCAGCGGGACCCTGGACAGCAACCAAGAGACCCAGTACTTC. This translates into CASSGTLDSNQETQYF.